A selection of T cell receptor beta chains follows, all from one sample in a study of blood T cell repertoires in COVID-19. Repertoires were generated with immunoSEQ multiplex PCR, while TCRdb's copy carries only in-frame clones and drops some. Of some 90,000 clones listed, about 71% are singletons. Material for sequencing was peripheral blood. These receptor sequences come from a woman aged 55-69 years in a cohort sampled during active or convalescent COVID-19. CDR3s include the opening cysteine and the closing phenylalanine or tryptophan. D genes are given only for firm matches. Expanded clones are given a class, and other clones once, few, many or no size at all.

CATSRRGTDTQYF,TGTGCCACCTCTCGGCGGGGCACAGATACGCAGTATTTT,13,NA,NA,TRBJ2-3,TRBV3-1/TRBV3-2
CSVGMTGEGTQYF,TGCAGCGTTGGGATGACAGGGGAGGGGACCCAGTACTTC,13,NA,NA,TRBJ2-5,TRBV29-1
CASSSRDRGQGYGYTF,TGTGCCAGTAGTTCGAGAGACAGGGGGCAAGGCTATGGCTACACCTTC,16,NA,TRBD1,TRBJ1-2,TRBV19
CASSRQGVSTDTQYF,TGTGCCAGCAGCCGACAGGGGGTTAGCACAGATACGCAGTATTTT,15,NA,TRBD1,TRBJ2-3,TRBV7-9
CASSLWAGGNQPQHF,TGTGCCAGCAGTTTATGGGCAGGGGGAAATCAGCCCCAGCATTTT,15,NA,TRBD1,TRBJ1-5,TRBV27
CSASGAGATYNEQFF,TGCAGTGCTAGTGGTGCGGGGGCGACGTACAATGAGCAGTTCTTC,15,NA,NA,TRBJ2-1,TRBV20-1
CASTGQGGTEAFF,TGTGCCAGCACTGGACAGGGTGGTACTGAAGCTTTCTTT,13,NA,TRBD1,TRBJ1-1,TRBV6-5
CASSRLPGQANSPLHF,TGTGCCAGCAGCCGACTTCCGGGACAGGCGAATTCACCCCTCCACTTT,16,few,TRBD1,TRBJ1-6,TRBV11-1
CASSYYRGSNQPQHF,TGTGCCAGCAGTTACTACAGGGGTAGCAATCAGCCCCAGCATTTT,15,NA,TRBD1,TRBJ1-5,TRBV6-5
CASRPGLRTGELFF,TGTGCCAGCAGGCCGGGACTCCGCACCGGGGAGCTGTTTTTT,14,NA,NA,TRBJ2-2,TRBV7-3
CASSYDRVRQPQHF,TGTGCCAGCAGTTACGACAGGGTTCGACAGCCCCAGCATTTT,14,NA,TRBD1,TRBJ1-5,TRBV6-2/TRBV6-3
CASTEGLSLYNEQFF,TGTGCCAGCACCGAGGGACTTTCCCTCTACAATGAGCAGTTCTTC,15,NA,NA,TRBJ2-1,TRBV7-2
CATSDLGTGGRETQYF,TGTGCCACCAGTGATCTGGGGACAGGGGGCCGAGAGACCCAGTACTTC,16,NA,TRBD1,TRBJ2-5,TRBV24-1
CASSYTTGTSYSPLHF,TGTGCCAGCAGTTATACGACAGGGACGTCTTATTCACCCCTCCACTTT,16,NA,TRBD1,TRBJ1-6,TRBV28
CASSPPLGGIRGNEQFF,TGTGCCAGCTCACCCCCGTTGGGGGGTATACGGGGAAATGAGCAGTTCTTC,17,many,NA,TRBJ2-1,TRBV18
CASSFLTGSSYEQYF,TGTGCCAGCAGCTTTTTGACAGGGAGCTCCTACGAGCAGTACTTC,15,once,TRBD1,TRBJ2-7,TRBV7-2
CASSSRQGSTAEAFF,TGTGCCAGCAGCTCCAGACAGGGGTCTACCGCTGAAGCTTTCTTT,15,NA,TRBD1,TRBJ1-1,TRBV7-2
CASSGWDRALAQHF,TGTGCCAGCAGTGGGTGGGACAGGGCCCTGGCCCAGCATTTT,14,NA,TRBD1,TRBJ1-5,TRBV2
CASSPRTGMNTEAFF,TGCGCCAGCAGCCCAAGGACAGGAATGAACACTGAAGCTTTCTTT,15,NA,TRBD1,TRBJ1-1,TRBV5-1
CASSPFGQGHGYTF,TGTGCCAGCAGCCCATTCGGACAGGGCCATGGCTACACCTTC,14,few,TRBD1,TRBJ1-2,TRBV6-5
CASSKADRINQPQHF,TGTGCCAGCAGCAAAGCGGACAGAATCAATCAGCCCCAGCATTTT,15,once,NA,TRBJ1-5,TRBV21-1
CASSEVGSGGYEQYF,TGTGCCAGCAGTGAAGTGGGTAGCGGGGGATACGAGCAGTACTTC,15,NA,TRBD2,TRBJ2-7,TRBV6-1
CASSQSRLGSGGAGGETQYF,TGCGCCAGCAGTCAATCGCGCCTTGGTAGCGGGGGGGCTGGCGGGGAGACCCAGTACTTC,20,NA,TRBD2,TRBJ2-5,TRBV23-1
CASSLQSTDTQYF,TGTGCCAGCAGCTTACAAAGCACAGATACGCAGTATTTT,13,NA,NA,TRBJ2-3,TRBV7-3
CASSQPGGETQYF,TGTGCCAGCAGCCAGCCGGGAGGAGAGACCCAGTACTTC,13,NA,TRBD2,TRBJ2-5,TRBV3-1/TRBV3-2
CATSRDIGPEGGQPQHF,TGTGCCACCAGCAGAGATATAGGGCCGGAGGGTGGACAGCCCCAGCATTTT,17,NA,NA,TRBJ1-5,TRBV15